This T cell receptor (beta chain) was retrieved from a study of technical replicates of blood from a few donors. Looked up from germline, CDR1 is LGHNA and CDR2 is YSLEER. This CDR3 spans 17 amino acids. V was clipped by 3 bases and J by 1 base; unmatched bases: 4. Sequenced by immunoSEQ multiplex PCR; TCRdb stores in-frame clones only, minus some. The sample consists of 90,000 or so clones, just under 95% of them appearing once. J is TRBJ2-1 and V is TRBV4-3; 12 nucleotides line up with TRBD2. The sequenced material came from T cells isolated from PBMCs. The sequence derives from a human donor in good health. The chain's CDR3 is CASSQGLAGGSYNEQFF. The CDR3 bases are TGCGCCAGCAGCCAGGGACTAGCGGGTGGATCCTACAATGAGCAGTTCTTC.